The text below deals with one TCR beta chain. The junction departs from germline at one end; a sequencing error may be responsible. The CDR3 contains 14 residues. CDR1 and CDR2 from the germline V gene are MNHEY and SVGAGI. Primers included in the PCR were 60 Vbeta and 13 Jbeta primers. Here immunoSEQ multiplex PCR was the method, and the copy in TCRdb shows in-frame clones only, minus some. The table shows some 140,000 clones, with around 80% occurring only once. The sample belongs to a study of cytomegalovirus exposure and HLA in healthy donors. Study information: When 398 donors were genotyped, 81% of them were found to fall in the Caucasian-associated ancestry cluster.

The sequence derives from a woman between 50 and 59 years old in good health and CMV-seropositive. The specimen sequenced was PBMCs. The rearrangement uses TRBV6-5 and TRBJ1-2; D is unclear. This CDR3 reads CASSHSGRKNGYTF. The CDR3 coding sequence is TGTGCCAGCAGTCACTCTGGCAGAAAGAACGGCTACACCTTC.